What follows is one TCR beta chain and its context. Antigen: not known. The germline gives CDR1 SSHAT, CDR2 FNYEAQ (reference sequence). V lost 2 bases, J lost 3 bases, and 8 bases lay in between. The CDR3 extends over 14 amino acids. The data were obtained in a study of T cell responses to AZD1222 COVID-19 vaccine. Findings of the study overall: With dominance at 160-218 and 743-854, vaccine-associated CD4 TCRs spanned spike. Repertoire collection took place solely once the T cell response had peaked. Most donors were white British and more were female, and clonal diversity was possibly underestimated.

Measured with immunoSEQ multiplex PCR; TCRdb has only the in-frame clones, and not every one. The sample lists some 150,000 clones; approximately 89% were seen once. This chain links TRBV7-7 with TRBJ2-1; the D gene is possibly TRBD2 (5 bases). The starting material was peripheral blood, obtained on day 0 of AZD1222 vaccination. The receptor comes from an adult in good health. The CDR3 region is CASSLNGVYNEQFF. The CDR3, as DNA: TGTGCCAGCAGCTTAAACGGGGTCTACAATGAGCAGTTCTTC.